This T cell receptor (beta chain) came from a study of T cell responses to AZD1222 COVID-19 vaccine. V shed 1 base and J shed 4 bases, with 12 bases lying between them. The CDR3 consists of 15 residues. CDR1 is SGHRS and CDR2 is YFSETQ in the germline V gene. TCRdb keeps only in-frame clones here, not all; method: immunoSEQ multiplex PCR. The sample yields tens of thousands of clones, about 80% seen once. The sequences come from peripheral blood, collected 28 days after the second AZD1222 dose. This TCR derives from an adult who received the AZD1222 COVID-19 vaccine. The chain employs TRBV5-1 and TRBJ1-5; weak D call: TRBD1 (6 bases). CDR3 residues: CASSLTGGANQPQHF. For the CDR3, the DNA is TGCGCCAGCAGCTTGACGGGGGGCGCGAATCAGCCCCAGCATTTT.